This TCR beta chain was captured by sequencing in a study of blood T cell repertoires in COVID-19. In the original processing: Scientists estimated how many nucleated cells there were by amplifying reference gene primers. TCRdb keeps only in-frame clones here, not all; method: immunoSEQ multiplex PCR. D and trimming were read from the DNA, whereas the V and J calls and clone size are those reported in that table. The sample has 200,000 to 250,000 clones; around 82% are singletons. The cohort comprised adults aged about 18 to 90 years residing in about two dozen US areas. Participants were placed into cohorts based on the clinical history they reported. After removal of 0 bases from V and 10 bases from J, the junction contained 13 bases not matched to a gene. CDR3 size: 16 residues. CDR1 is SGHVS and CDR2 is FQNEAQ in the germline V gene. This clone was picked up one time.

This sequence joins TRBV7-8 and TRBJ1-2; 8 nucleotides align to TRBD1. Sequenced sample: PBMCs or T cells enriched from blood (not recorded which). This sequence originates from a woman aged 50 to 60 who had been exposed to COVID-19. DNA of the CDR3: TGTGCCAGCAGCTTAGCACCAGGGCCGGGACAGGCGTCCTACACCTTC. It is translated as CASSLAPGPGQASYTF.